This paragraph covers one TCR beta chain sequence. Antigen: not known. The data originate from a study of radiotherapy plus CTLA-4 blockade in lung cancer. Study overall: With 25% to 35% of patients having disease control, objective responses were seen in approximately 18%. Study-level results: Alongside interferon-beta, early blood T cell clone dynamics were reportedly the best predictor of response. After radiotherapy and ipilimumab, tumor-derived clones expanded in peripheral blood.

Using immunoSEQ multiplex PCR, the repertoire was profiled, and TCRdb retains in-frame clones only, with some absent. This sample has around 72,000 clones, with 78% found just once. V was clipped by 6 bases and J by 2 bases, with 14 bases between them. This CDR3 is built from 15 residues. CDR1 and CDR2 (germline): MNHNS, SASEGT. CTLA-4 blockade with ipilimumab, together with focal radiation, was given to patients with chemo-refractory metastatic non-small-cell lung cancer. This chain connects TRBV6-1 to TRBJ1-3; D uncertain. The sample here was peripheral blood, taken from a patient treated with radiotherapy plus ipilimumab. The receptor's source is a human donor with non-small cell lung cancer who had a complete response to radiotherapy plus ipilimumab. CDR3 nucleotides: TGTGCCAGCAGCCCCCGGGCCGGGCCTGGAAACACCATATATTTT. Translated: CASSPRAGPGNTIYF.